This TCR beta chain derives from a study of T cell changes during pregnancy in multiple sclerosis. CDR3 size: 15 residues. CDR1 and CDR2 from the germline V gene are LNHDA and SQIVND (reference sequence). Trimming at V came to 5 bases and at J to 1 base, leaving 4 bases not matched to a gene. The data were produced by immunoSEQ multiplex PCR, yet TCRdb's version contains in-frame clones alone and is incomplete. Among around 100,000 clones, around 92% were seen once, and the ten largest hold about 2%. The clonotype originates from a female donor with multiple sclerosis, enrolled in a pregnancy study. The input for sequencing was peripheral blood, taken after pregnancy. The chain combines TRBV19 with TRBJ1-5, with 8 bases fitting TRBD1. The CDR3 coding sequence is TGTGCCAGTAGTCTGACAGGGGAGAGCAATCAGCCCCAGCATTTT. It encodes CASSLTGESNQPQHF. The full variable domain, in which reference TRBV19 and TRBJ1-5 provide the parts outside the CDR3, is DGGITQSPKYLFRKEGQNVTLSCEQNLNHDAMYWYRQDPGQGLRLIYYSQIVNDFQKGDIAEGYSVSREKKESFPLTVTSAQKNPTAFYLCASSLTGESNQPQHFGDGTRLSIL.